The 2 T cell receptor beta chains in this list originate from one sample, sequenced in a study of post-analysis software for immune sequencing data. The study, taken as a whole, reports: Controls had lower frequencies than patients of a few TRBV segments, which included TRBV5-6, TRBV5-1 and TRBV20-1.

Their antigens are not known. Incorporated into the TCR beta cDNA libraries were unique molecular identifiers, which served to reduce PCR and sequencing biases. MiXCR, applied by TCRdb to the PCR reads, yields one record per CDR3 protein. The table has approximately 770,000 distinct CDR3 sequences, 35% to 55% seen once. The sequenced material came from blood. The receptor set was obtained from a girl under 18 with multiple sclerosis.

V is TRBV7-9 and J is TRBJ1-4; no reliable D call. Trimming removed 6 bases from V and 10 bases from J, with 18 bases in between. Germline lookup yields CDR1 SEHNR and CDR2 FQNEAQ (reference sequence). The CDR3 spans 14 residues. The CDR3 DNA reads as TGTGCCAGCAGTCCGACATCCGGGAGTGGAAAACTGTTTTTT. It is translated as CASSPTSGSGKLFF.

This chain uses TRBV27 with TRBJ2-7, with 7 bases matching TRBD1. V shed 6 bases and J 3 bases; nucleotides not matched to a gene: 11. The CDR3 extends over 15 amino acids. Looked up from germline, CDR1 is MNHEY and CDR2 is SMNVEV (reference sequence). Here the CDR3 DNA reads TGTGCCAGCAGGATAACAGGGGCTTATAACTACGAGCAGTACTTC. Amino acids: CASRITGAYNYEQYF.